This T cell receptor (beta chain) came from a study of blood T cell repertoires in COVID-19. Study-level information: The United States, Italy and Spain provided the acute and convalescent COVID-19 samples. T cells, B-cell-depleted T cells, or PBMCs supplied cDNA or gDNA.

The CDR3 covers 14 residues. V shed 4 bases and J shed 4 bases, with 10 bases lying between them. Germline loops: CDR1 KGHSH, CDR2 LQKENI. Original processing notes: Reference gene primers were amplified, and this amplification served to estimate nucleated cell counts. Sequencing was performed with immunoSEQ multiplex PCR; in TCRdb, only in-frame clones are kept and a portion is missing. That table furnishes V, J and clone size, whereas the DNA furnished D and trimming. The sample has about 150,000 clones; roughly 84% are singletons. This rearrangement joins TRBV18 to TRBJ1-4, with D maybe TRBD1 (5 bases). Sequencing used peripheral blood. This TCR was recovered from a woman in her 50s in a cohort sampled during active or convalescent COVID-19. The CDR3 nucleotides read TGTGCCAGCTCACTACAGGAGGGTAATGAAAAACTGTTTTTT. Residues: CASSLQEGNEKLFF.